Listed below are T cell receptor beta chains from one sample, sequenced in a study of cytomegalovirus exposure and HLA in healthy donors. TCRdb's copy holds only in-frame clones and misses some; the assay was immunoSEQ multiplex PCR. The table has 120,000 or so clones, 81% seen once; the top ten hold 2% to 2.5%. Sequencing used PBMCs. The receptors derive from a woman aged 40 to 55 in good health and CMV-seronegative. CDR3s include the opening cysteine and the closing phenylalanine or tryptophan. Fields, in order: CDR3 DNA, CDR3 protein, clone size, J gene, V gene, D gene. D genes are given only for firm matches. The listing skips clone size in some rows; elsewhere it reads once, few, many or a size class.

CDR3 DNA: TGTGCCAGCAGCTTAACGGCGGGCGGGGGGCCAGCAGATACGCAGTATTTT; CDR3 protein: CASSLTAGGGPADTQYF; clone size: -; J gene: TRBJ2-3; V gene: TRBV7-3; D gene: TRBD2
CDR3 DNA: TGTGCCAGCAGCCGGGGTTTGGAAAGCACAGATACGCAGTATTTT; CDR3 protein: CASSRGLESTDTQYF; clone size: -; J gene: TRBJ2-3; V gene: TRBV2; D gene: -
CDR3 DNA: TGTTCCAGCAGCTTAACGCATTTGAGTGCAACTAATGAAAAACTGTTTTTT; CDR3 protein: CSSSLTHLSATNEKLFF; clone size: once; J gene: TRBJ1-4; V gene: TRBV7-9; D gene: -
CDR3 DNA: TGTGCCAGAGGGACTAGCGCCTACAATGAGCAGTTCTTC; CDR3 protein: CARGTSAYNEQFF; clone size: few; J gene: TRBJ2-1; V gene: TRBV2; D gene: TRBD2
CDR3 DNA: TGTGCCAGCAGCCACCCGGACAGGGGCCATGAGCAGTTCTTC; CDR3 protein: CASSHPDRGHEQFF; clone size: -; J gene: TRBJ2-1; V gene: TRBV7-3; D gene: TRBD1
CDR3 DNA: TGCGCCAGCAGCTCAGGGGTTAGTGGTGAAAAACTGTTTTTT; CDR3 protein: CASSSGVSGEKLFF; clone size: -; J gene: TRBJ1-4; V gene: TRBV5-1; D gene: -
CDR3 DNA: TGTGCCAGCAGCTTAAGTACGGGGGGGAACACTGAAGCTTTCTTT; CDR3 protein: CASSLSTGGNTEAFF; clone size: -; J gene: TRBJ1-1; V gene: TRBV7-3; D gene: -
CDR3 DNA: TGCAGCGTTGGGTCGGAGAACTATGGCTACACCTTC; CDR3 protein: CSVGSENYGYTF; clone size: -; J gene: TRBJ1-2; V gene: TRBV29-1; D gene: -
CDR3 DNA: TGTGCCAGCAGCAAACGGACAGGTCGTTCTTCATACGAGCAGTACTTC; CDR3 protein: CASSKRTGRSSYEQYF; clone size: few; J gene: TRBJ2-7; V gene: TRBV13; D gene: TRBD1
CDR3 DNA: TGTGCCAGCAGTCTTGCTAGCGGGAGGGGATACGAGCAGTACTTC; CDR3 protein: CASSLASGRGYEQYF; clone size: few; J gene: TRBJ2-7; V gene: TRBV6-5; D gene: TRBD2
CDR3 DNA: TGTGCCAGCTCACTTCTTGGGACTAGCCGAAACTACGAGCAGTACTTC; CDR3 protein: CASSLLGTSRNYEQYF; clone size: once; J gene: TRBJ2-7; V gene: TRBV18; D gene: TRBD2
CDR3 DNA: TGCAGCGTTGCCCGGCACAGGGGTACTGAAGCTTTCTTT; CDR3 protein: CSVARHRGTEAFF; clone size: few; J gene: TRBJ1-1; V gene: TRBV29-1; D gene: TRBD1